This entry lists 16 T cell receptor beta chains sequenced from one sample in a study of response to subunit inactivated influenza vaccine. TCRdb reanalysed the RT-PCR reads using MiXCR and keeps one entry per CDR3 protein. The sample includes 610,000 or so distinct CDR3 sequences, 13% to 15% of them seen just once. Sequences were derived from PBMCs from blood, sampled 11 to 12 days after vaccination. These receptors were obtained from a man aged 50-60 years who received an inactivated influenza vaccine.

Only a few counts were recorded for this clonotype. The CDR3 nucleotides read TGCGCCAGCAGCCAAGGGGTAGTCGGGTTAAGCTCCTACGAGCAGTACTTC. Protein sequence: CASSQGVVGLSSYEQYF. This chain connects TRBV4-3 to TRBJ2-7; D uncertain. V lost 1 base, J lost 0 bases, and 16 bases lay in between. Germline loops: CDR1 LGHNA, CDR2 YSLEER. The CDR3 spans 17 residues.

The J gene is TRBJ2-5, the V gene TRBV11-2; D is unresolved. Germline lookup yields CDR1 SGHAT and CDR2 FQNNGV. Deletions cut 2 bases from V and 5 bases from J, with 12 bases between. The CDR3 has 14 residues. CDR3 in amino acids: CASSLYVTAETQYF. CDR3 in DNA: TGTGCCAGCAGCTTATACGTCACAGCCGAGACCCAGTACTTC.

The J gene is TRBJ2-3, the V gene TRBV2; 7 bases align to TRBD2. Per germline, CDR1 SNHLY and CDR2 FYNNEI. The CDR3 has 15 residues. Trimming removed 7 bases from V and 5 bases from J; junction bases left unmatched: 12. The CDR3, as DNA: TGTGCCAGCAAACGGCGAGTGGGCGGGGGAGATACGCAGTATTTT. This gives the protein CASKRRVGGGDTQYF.

This clonotype was counted a few times. The V and J genes are TRBV28 and TRBJ2-7, with D uncertain. V shed 2 bases and J shed 3 bases, with 5 bases lying between them. Germline CDR1 reads MDHEN; CDR2 reads SYDVKM. The CDR3 consists of 12 residues. This chain's CDR3 is CASSLQDYEQYF. The CDR3 DNA reads as TGTGCCAGCAGTTTACAGGACTACGAGCAGTACTTC. Full variable domain (outside the CDR3, taken from reference TRBV28 and TRBJ2-7): DVKVTQSSRYLVKRTGEKVFLECVQDMDHENMFWYRQDPGLGLRLIYFSYDVKMKEKGDIPEGYSVSREKKERFSLILESASTNQTSMYLCASSLQDYEQYFGPGTRLTVT.

This clonotype was counted many times. The chain uses TRBV27 and TRBJ2-7; D might be TRBD1 (6 bases). The germline V and J ends were trimmed by 5 bases and 3 bases, with 14 bases remaining between them. CDR3 length: 14 residues. Looked up from germline, CDR1 is MNHEY and CDR2 is SMNVEV (reference sequence). CDR3 sequence reads: CASSALSGDYEQYF. The DNA of the CDR3 is TGTGCCAGCAGTGCCTTGTCAGGGGACTACGAGCAGTACTTC.

This clonotype has just a few counts. This rearrangement joins TRBV20-1 to TRBJ2-2; 10 positions agree with TRBD2. With 0 bases clipped from V and 3 bases from J, the junction kept 4 bases outside the gene matches. This CDR3 is built from 16 residues. Germline V gene sequence: CDR1 DFQATT, CDR2 SNEGSKA (reference sequence). DNA for the CDR3: TGCAGTGCTAGAGATTGGAGCGGGGGGGACACCGGGGAGCTGTTTTTT. It translates to CSARDWSGGDTGELFF.

The chain is built from TRBV12-3 or TRBV12-4 and TRBJ1-5; D gene ambiguous. This CDR3 has 14 amino acids. Trimming took 6 bases from V and 2 from J, leaving 11 bases between them. The CDR3 sequence: CASSSIGRNQPQHF. The CDR3 coding sequence is TGTGCCAGCAGCTCGATAGGGCGCAATCAGCCCCAGCATTTT.

The V and J genes are TRBV5-1 and TRBJ2-1, with 7 bases aligning to TRBD2. Unmatched junction bases numbered 10, after V lost 0 bases and J lost 7 bases. The germline V gene encodes CDR1 SGHRS and CDR2 YFSETQ. CDR3 length: 16 amino acids. The CDR3 DNA follows: TGCGCCAGCAGCTTGGAACGGGGGGAATTTAGAAATGAGCAGTTCTTC. Translated: CASSLERGEFRNEQFF.

The rearrangement joins TRBV4-1 to TRBJ1-5; D is ambiguous. The germline V gene encodes CDR1 MGHRA and CDR2 YSYEKL. This CDR3 region has 14 residues. Trimming removed 1 base from V and 10 bases from J, with 14 bases in between. For the CDR3, the DNA is TGCGCCAGCAGCCAAGCCCTAAACCCCCAACCCCAGCATTTT. It encodes CASSQALNPQPQHF.

The chain carries TRBV7-3 and TRBJ2-1; 7 bases align to TRBD1. CDR1 is SGHTA and CDR2 is FQGTGA in the germline V gene. Unmatched junction bases numbered 4, after V lost 5 bases and J lost 0 bases. This CDR3 is built from 15 residues. CDR3 in amino acids: CASSMRQGSYNEQFF. The CDR3 DNA reads as TGTGCCAGCAGCATGCGACAGGGCTCCTACAATGAGCAGTTCTTC.

This clonotype turned up a few times. The chain combines TRBV6-5 with TRBJ2-4; possibly TRBD1 for D (6 bases). The CDR3 sequence is 13 residues long. The germline CDR1 and CDR2 sequences are MNHEY and SVGAGI. V was trimmed by 2 bases and J by 6 bases, leaving 8 bases between them. The CDR3 coding sequence is TGTGCCAGCAGTTACCAGGGGACAAACATTCAGTACTTC. It codes for CASSYQGTNIQYF.

V usage is TRBV7-3 and J usage is TRBJ2-2, with 9 bases aligning to TRBD1. V lost 5 bases to trimming and J lost 8 bases; unmatched junction nucleotides: 6. The CDR3 loop spans 14 amino acids. Germline CDR1 reads SGHTA; CDR2 reads FQGTGA. The chain's CDR3 is CASSLGTGRGELFF. The CDR3 nucleotides read TGTGCCAGCAGCCTTGGGACAGGGCGGGGGGAGCTGTTTTTT.

CDR3 protein: CASSLVQGTGEQFF. CDR3 sequence (DNA): TGTGCCAGCAGCTTGGTGCAGGGGACGGGTGAGCAGTTCTTC. The V gene is TRBV5-6, the J gene TRBJ2-1, with a weak D call TRBD1 (6 bases). CDR3 length equals 14 residues. The germline gives CDR1 SGHDT, CDR2 YYEEEE. V gave up 0 bases and J gave up 9 bases, with 13 bases separating them.

This clonotype has just a few counts. This sequence joins TRBV27 and TRBJ2-7; TRBD2 might be the D (5 bases). The CDR3 loop spans 14 amino acids. From germline, CDR1 is MNHEY and CDR2 SMNVEV (reference sequence). The V and J ends lost 5 bases and 0 bases respectively, with 11 bases between them. In nucleotides, the CDR3 is TGTGCCAGCAGTCTAATAAGCGGCTCCTACGAGCAGTACTTC. Its translation: CASSLISGSYEQYF.

In this sample, this clonotype turned up a few times. This chain joins TRBV15 and TRBJ2-1; TRBD2 matches at 7 bases. There are 15 residues in the CDR3. The germline V gene has CDR1 LNHNV and CDR2 YYDKDF (reference sequence). The V and J ends lost 5 bases and 4 bases, in that order; junction bases with no gene match: 8. CDR3 sequence reads: CATSLRASGYNEQFF. The CDR3 DNA follows: TGTGCCACCAGCCTACGGGCTAGCGGATACAATGAGCAGTTCTTC.

This chain uses TRBV7-2 with TRBJ2-1; TRBD1 matches at 8 bases. The CDR3 sequence is 15 residues long. V gave up 6 bases and J gave up 0 bases; unmatched junction bases: 4. Germline values: CDR1 SGHTA, CDR2 FQGNSA. The CDR3, as DNA: TGTGCCAGCAGTAACAGGGGGAGCTCCTACAATGAGCAGTTCTTC. Amino acids: CASSNRGSSYNEQFF.